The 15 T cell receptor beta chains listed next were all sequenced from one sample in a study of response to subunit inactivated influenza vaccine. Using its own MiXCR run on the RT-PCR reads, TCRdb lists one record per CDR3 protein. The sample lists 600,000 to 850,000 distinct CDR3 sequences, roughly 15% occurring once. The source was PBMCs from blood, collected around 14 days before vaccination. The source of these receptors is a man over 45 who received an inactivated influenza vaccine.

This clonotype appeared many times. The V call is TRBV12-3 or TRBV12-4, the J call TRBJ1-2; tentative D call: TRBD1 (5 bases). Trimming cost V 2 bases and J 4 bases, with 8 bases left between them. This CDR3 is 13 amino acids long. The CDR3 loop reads CASSLQGGYGYTF. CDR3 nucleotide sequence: TGTGCCAGCAGTTTACAGGGCGGCTATGGCTACACCTTC.

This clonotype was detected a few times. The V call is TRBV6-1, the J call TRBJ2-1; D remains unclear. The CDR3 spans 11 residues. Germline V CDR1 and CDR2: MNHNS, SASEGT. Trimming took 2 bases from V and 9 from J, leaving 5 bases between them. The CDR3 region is CASSEFAEQFF. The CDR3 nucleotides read TGTGCCAGCAGTGAATTTGCTGAGCAGTTCTTC.

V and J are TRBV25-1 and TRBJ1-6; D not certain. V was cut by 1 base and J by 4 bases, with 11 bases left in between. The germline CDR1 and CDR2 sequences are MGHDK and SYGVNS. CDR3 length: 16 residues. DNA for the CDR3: TGTGCCAGCAGTGAATTCTCGGCGGATTATAATTCACCCCTCCACTTT. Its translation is CASSEFSADYNSPLHF.

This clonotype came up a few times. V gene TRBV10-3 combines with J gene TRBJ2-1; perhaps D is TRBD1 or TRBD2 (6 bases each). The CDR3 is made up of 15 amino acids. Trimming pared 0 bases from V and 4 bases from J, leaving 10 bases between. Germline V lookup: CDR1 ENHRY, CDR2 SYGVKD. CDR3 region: CAISESGGPYNEQFF. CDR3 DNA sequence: TGTGCCATCAGTGAGTCCGGGGGCCCTTACAATGAGCAGTTCTTC.

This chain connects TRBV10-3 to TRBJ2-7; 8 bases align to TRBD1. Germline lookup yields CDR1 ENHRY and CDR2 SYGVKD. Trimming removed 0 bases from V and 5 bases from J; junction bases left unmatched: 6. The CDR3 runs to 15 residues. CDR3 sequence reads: CAISESAGGLNEQYF. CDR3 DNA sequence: TGTGCCATCAGTGAGTCAGCAGGGGGCTTGAACGAGCAGTACTTC.

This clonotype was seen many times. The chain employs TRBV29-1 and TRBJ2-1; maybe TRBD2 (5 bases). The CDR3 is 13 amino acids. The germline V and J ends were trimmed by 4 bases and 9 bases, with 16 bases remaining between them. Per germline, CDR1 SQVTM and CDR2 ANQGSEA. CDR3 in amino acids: CSVGDPNRGEQFF. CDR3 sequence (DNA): TGCAGCGTTGGAGACCCAAATCGGGGTGAGCAGTTCTTC.

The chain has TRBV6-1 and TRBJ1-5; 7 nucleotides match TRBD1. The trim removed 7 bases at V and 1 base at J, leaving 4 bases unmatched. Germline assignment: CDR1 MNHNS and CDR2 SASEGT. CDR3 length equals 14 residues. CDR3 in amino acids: CASNDRVSNQPQHF. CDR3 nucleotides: TGTGCCAGCAACGACAGGGTGAGCAATCAGCCCCAGCATTTT.

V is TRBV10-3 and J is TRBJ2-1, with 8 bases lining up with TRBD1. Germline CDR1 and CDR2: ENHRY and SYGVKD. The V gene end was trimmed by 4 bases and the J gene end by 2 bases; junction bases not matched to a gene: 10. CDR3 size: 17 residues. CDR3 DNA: TGTGCCATCAGTGTGTCCAACCCGGGACAGGCCTACAATGAGCAGTTCTTC. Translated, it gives CAISVSNPGQAYNEQFF.

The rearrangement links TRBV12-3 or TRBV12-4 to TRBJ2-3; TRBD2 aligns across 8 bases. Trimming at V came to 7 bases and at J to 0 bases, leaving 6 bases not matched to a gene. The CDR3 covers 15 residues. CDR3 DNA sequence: TGTGCCAGCAACCGCGCGGGGGGTAGCACAGATACGCAGTATTTT. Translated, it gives CASNRAGGSTDTQYF.

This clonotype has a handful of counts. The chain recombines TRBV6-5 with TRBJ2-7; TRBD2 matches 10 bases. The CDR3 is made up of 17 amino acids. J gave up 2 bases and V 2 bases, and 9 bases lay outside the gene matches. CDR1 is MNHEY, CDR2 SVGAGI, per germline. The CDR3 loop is CASSYGTSANPTYEQYF. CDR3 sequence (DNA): TGTGCCAGCAGTTACGGGACTAGCGCGAACCCCACCTACGAGCAGTACTTC.

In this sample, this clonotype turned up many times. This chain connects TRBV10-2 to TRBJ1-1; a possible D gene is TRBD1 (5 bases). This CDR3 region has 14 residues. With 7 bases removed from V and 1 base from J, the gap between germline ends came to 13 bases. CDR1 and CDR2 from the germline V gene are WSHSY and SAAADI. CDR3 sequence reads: CASNSGRGNTEAFF. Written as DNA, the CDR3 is TGCGCCAGCAACTCGGGGCGGGGGAACACTGAAGCTTTCTTT.

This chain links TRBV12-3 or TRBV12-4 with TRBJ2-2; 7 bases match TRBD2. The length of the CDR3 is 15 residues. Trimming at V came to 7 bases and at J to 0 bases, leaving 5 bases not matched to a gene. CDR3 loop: CASNSGGSNTGELFF. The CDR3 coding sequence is TGTGCCAGCAATTCCGGGGGGTCGAACACCGGGGAGCTGTTTTTT.

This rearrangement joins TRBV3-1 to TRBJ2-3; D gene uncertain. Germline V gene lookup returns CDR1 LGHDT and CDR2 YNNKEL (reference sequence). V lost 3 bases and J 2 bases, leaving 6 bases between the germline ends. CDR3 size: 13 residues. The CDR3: CASSHLYTDTQYF. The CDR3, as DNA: TGTGCCAGCAGCCATCTGTACACAGATACGCAGTATTTT.

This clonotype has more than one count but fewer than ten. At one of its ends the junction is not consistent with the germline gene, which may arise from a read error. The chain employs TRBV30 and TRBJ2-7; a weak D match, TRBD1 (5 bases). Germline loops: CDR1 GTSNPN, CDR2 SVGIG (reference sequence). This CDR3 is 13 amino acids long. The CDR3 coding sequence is TGTGCCTGGAGTTACGGACAAACCTACGTGCAGTACTTC. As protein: CAWSYGQTYVQYF.

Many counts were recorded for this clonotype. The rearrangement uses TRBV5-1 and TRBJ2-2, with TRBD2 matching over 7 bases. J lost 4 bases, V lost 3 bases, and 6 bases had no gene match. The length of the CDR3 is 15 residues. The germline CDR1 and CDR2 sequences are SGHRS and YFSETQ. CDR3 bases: TGCGCCAGCAGCTCCGGGCGCGGGAGCACCGGGGAGCTGTTTTTT. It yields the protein CASSSGRGSTGELFF.